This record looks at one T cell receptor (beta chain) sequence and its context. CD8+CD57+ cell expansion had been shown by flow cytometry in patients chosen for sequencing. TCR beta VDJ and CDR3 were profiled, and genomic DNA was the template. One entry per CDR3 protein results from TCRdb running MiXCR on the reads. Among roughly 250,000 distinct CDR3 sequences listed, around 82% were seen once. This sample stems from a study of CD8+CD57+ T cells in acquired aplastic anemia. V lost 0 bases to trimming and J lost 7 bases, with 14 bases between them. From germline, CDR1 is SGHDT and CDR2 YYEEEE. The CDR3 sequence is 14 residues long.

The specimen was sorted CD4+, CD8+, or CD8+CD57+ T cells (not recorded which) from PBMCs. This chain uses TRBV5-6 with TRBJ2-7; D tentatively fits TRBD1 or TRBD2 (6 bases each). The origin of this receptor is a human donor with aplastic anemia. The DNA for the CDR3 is TGTGCCAGCAGCTTGGGGTGGGGGGCCGGGGAGCAGTACGTC. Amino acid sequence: CASSLGWGAGEQYV.